These 7 T cell receptor beta chains were all obtained from the same sample, sequenced in a study of cytomegalovirus exposure and HLA in healthy donors. A multiplex PCR was run with 60 Vbeta primers and 13 Jbeta primers. Produced via immunoSEQ multiplex PCR; TCRdb's table is partial and in-frame only. Of roughly 140,000 clones listed, 70% to 85% are singletons. The sample consisted of PBMCs. The receptors originated from a woman in her sixties in good health and CMV-seropositive.

This rearrangement joins TRBV7-3 to TRBJ2-1, with TRBD2 matching over 7 bases. The CDR3 covers 16 residues. The germline CDR1 and CDR2 sequences are SGHTA and FQGTGA. V trimming: 3 bases; J trimming: 4 bases; junction bases outside the gene matches: 9. CDR3 in amino acids: CASSLEPWGGYNEQFF. The DNA for the CDR3 is TGTGCCAGCAGCTTGGAGCCATGGGGGGGGTACAATGAGCAGTTCTTC.

The chain recombines TRBV27 with TRBJ2-3; 11 bases fit TRBD2. Trimming took 3 bases from V and 2 from J; bases not matched to a gene: 7. The CDR3 length is 17 residues. Germline assignment: CDR1 MNHEY and CDR2 SMNVEV (reference sequence). This CDR3 reads CASSLQGLADYTDTQYF. The CDR3 DNA is TGTGCCAGCAGTTTGCAGGGACTAGCGGATTACACAGATACGCAGTATTTT.

The chain links TRBV9 to TRBJ2-1; TRBD2 aligns across 8 bases. CDR1 SGDLS and CDR2 YYNGEE come from the germline V gene. The CDR3 has 15 residues. V was pared by 0 bases and J by 6 bases, with 5 bases of the junction left unmatched. In DNA, the CDR3 is TGTGCCAGCAGCGTAGTGGCGGGAGGAGGCAATGAGCAGTTCTTC. Protein: CASSVVAGGGNEQFF.

The chain links TRBV11-2 to TRBJ2-1, with D possibly being TRBD1 (5 bases). V was trimmed by 6 bases and J by 8 bases, leaving 11 bases between them. The germline V gene has CDR1 SGHAT and CDR2 FQNNGV. There are 12 residues in the CDR3. This chain's CDR3 is CASRETEDEQFF. CDR3 coding DNA: TGTGCCAGCAGAGAGACAGAGGATGAGCAGTTCTTC. Filled out from reference TRBV11-2 and TRBJ2-1, the complete variable domain reads EAGVAQSPRYKIIEKRQSVAFWCNPISGHATLYWYQQILGQGPKLLIQFQNNGVVDDSQLPKDRFSAERLKGVDSTLKIQPAKLEDSAVYLCASRETEDEQFFGPGTRLTVL.

V is TRBV5-6 and J is TRBJ1-2; D may be TRBD1 (6 bases). CDR3 length: 14 residues. V was pared by 2 bases and J by 8 bases, with 16 bases between. Germline V CDR1 and CDR2: SGHDT, YYEEEE. The CDR3 is CASSFGQSRLGYTF. CDR3 in DNA: TGTGCCAGCAGCTTTGGACAGAGCCGATTGGGCTACACCTTC.

This sequence joins TRBV27 and TRBJ1-2, with 8 bases fitting TRBD1. Germline V gene lookup returns CDR1 MNHEY and CDR2 SMNVEV (reference sequence). The junction had 3 bases not matched to a gene; V was cut back by 5 bases and J by 4 bases. The CDR3 extends over 13 amino acids. CDR3 in DNA: TGTGCCAGCAGTACAGGGGGGTCCTATGGCTACACCTTC. This encodes CASSTGGSYGYTF.

This clone showed up just a few times. The rearrangement uses TRBV19 and TRBJ1-5; D is unresolved. The germline V gene encodes CDR1 LNHDA and CDR2 SQIVND (reference sequence). The CDR3 totals 14 residues. The V and J ends lost 7 bases and 4 bases respectively, with 14 bases between them. CDR3 in amino acids: CASTFTVSNQPQHF. CDR3 in DNA: TGTGCCAGTACCTTCACAGTGAGTAATCAGCCCCAGCATTTT.